The clone carrying this TCR beta chain was counted a few times. Its antigen is unidentified. The data are from a study of T cells after yellow fever vaccination. The overall study: The fractions with low cell numbers were processed using SMART-Seq v4 Ultra Low Input.

TCRdb redid the calling of the 5' RACE reads with MiXCR, one entry per CDR3 protein. The sample holds more than 300,000 distinct CDR3 sequences, roughly 6.8% seen once. General study findings and limits: Among primary-vaccination clones, most reappeared after the booster, at around 97% for CD4 and 88% for CD8. Researchers cautioned that FACS-sorted repertoires could harbor abundant clonotypes contaminating from the bulk population.

The clonotype originates from a man between 18 and 29 years old who received the YFV17D yellow fever vaccine. The source was PBMCs, collected more than 40 days after the first yellow fever vaccination.

CDR3 nucleotide sequence: TGTGCCAGCAGCTTGGGGTTGGCGGACTACGAGCAGTACTTC. Amino acid sequence: CASSLGLADYEQYF. The chain carries TRBV7-9 and TRBJ2-7; D not certain. Germline values: CDR1 SEHNR, CDR2 FQNEAQ (reference sequence). The V and J ends lost 3 bases and 3 bases respectively, with 12 bases between them. There are 14 residues in the CDR3.